These 29 T cell receptor beta chains share one sample of origin, sequenced in a study of CD8 T cells in ankylosing spondylitis. TCRdb reprocessed the 5' RACE reads via MiXCR and lists one record per CDR3 protein. The sample shows some 300,000 distinct CDR3 sequences, around 20% of them seen only once. Sequencing used blood, either unsorted or a sorted T cell fraction (not recorded which). The origin of the receptors is a female donor with ankylosing spondylitis or in good health (not recorded which).

This clonotype was seen only a few times. The chain joins TRBV6-2 or TRBV6-3 to TRBJ2-2, with D unresolved. Germline V gene data show CDR1 as MNHEY and CDR2 as SVGEGT. V shed 2 bases and J shed 0 bases, with 10 bases lying between them. This CDR3 is 16 amino acids long. CDR3 sequence: CASSYIPGTNTGELFF. In nucleotides, the CDR3 is TGTGCCAGCAGTTACATCCCGGGCACGAACACCGGGGAGCTGTTTTTT.

In this sample, this clonotype turned up a few times. The DNA for the CDR3 is TGTGCCAGCAGCTTGGGACTAGCGGGAGAAGGAAATGAGCAGTTCTTC. This gives the protein CASSLGLAGEGNEQFF. The V call is TRBV5-6, the J call TRBJ2-1, with 12 nucleotides matching TRBD2. This CDR3 is 16 amino acids long. V was clipped by 0 bases and J by 7 bases; unmatched bases: 5. Germline CDR1 SGHDT, CDR2 YYEEEE.

The chain links TRBV10-3 to TRBJ2-3; D may be TRBD2 (6 bases). Germline values: CDR1 ENHRY, CDR2 SYGVKD. The CDR3 is 18 amino acids. Trimming shortened V by 6 bases and J by 2 bases, and 24 bases separated the two germline ends. CDR3 DNA: TGTGCCATCAGCGAACCTCACCAGTCTAGCGCCTCCACAGATACGCAGTATTTT. This sequence encodes CAISEPHQSSASTDTQYF.

The J gene is TRBJ2-5, the V gene TRBV5-1, with a possible D match to TRBD2 (5 bases). V shed 4 bases and J shed 5 bases, with 21 bases lying between them. This CDR3 is 16 amino acids long. Germline lookup yields CDR1 SGHRS and CDR2 YFSETQ. DNA of the CDR3: TGCGCCAGCAGCCAACCTAGCAGTCTCCCACAGGAGACCCAGTACTTC. Translated: CASSQPSSLPQETQYF.

A few counts support this clonotype. The V and J genes are TRBV24-1 and TRBJ2-1; D remains ambiguous. The CDR3 sequence is 17 residues long. The germline V gene has CDR1 KGHDR and CDR2 SFDVKD. V gave up 0 bases and J gave up 0 bases, with 11 bases separating them. The DNA of the CDR3 is TGTGCCACCAGTGATTTGACCCGGCTCAGCTCCTACAATGAGCAGTTCTTC. It specifies CATSDLTRLSSYNEQFF.

The sample holds a few counts of this clonotype. The J gene is TRBJ2-7, the V gene TRBV7-9; D uncertain. CDR3 size: 11 residues. The V gene lost 1 base and the J gene lost 6 bases, with 4 bases spanning the gap. Germline CDR1 and CDR2: SEHNR and FQNEAQ (reference sequence). The CDR3 sequence is CASSLGLEQYF. The CDR3 nucleotides are TGTGCCAGCAGCTTAGGACTCGAGCAGTACTTC.

The chain joins TRBV24-1 to TRBJ2-7, with TRBD1 matching over 10 bases. The germline V gene encodes CDR1 KGHDR and CDR2 SFDVKD. V lost 5 bases and J lost 3; bases outside the gene matches: 6. This CDR3 is 15 amino acids long. CDR3 in amino acids: CATSGGTGAFYEQYF. In DNA, the CDR3 is TGTGCCACCAGTGGCGGGACAGGGGCCTTCTACGAGCAGTACTTC.

J is TRBJ2-7 and V is TRBV12-3 or TRBV12-4, with 7 bases that match TRBD2. The CDR3 has 14 amino acids. Losses at the gene ends were 8 bases for V and 5 bases for J; bases not matched to a gene: 12. CDR3 protein: CASGRDPFFDEQYF. The CDR3 region has the DNA TGTGCCAGCGGGAGGGACCCGTTCTTCGACGAGCAGTACTTC.

The CDR3 nucleotides are TGCGCCAGCAGCTCCCGACAGGGCGTGAACACCGGGGAGCTGTTTTTT. Translation gives CASSSRQGVNTGELFF. This sequence joins TRBV5-1 and TRBJ2-2; the match to TRBD1 covers 7 bases. The germline CDR1 and CDR2 sequences are SGHRS and YFSETQ. V lost 3 bases and J lost 1; bases outside the gene matches: 6. CDR3 length equals 16 residues.

The sample holds a few counts of this clonotype. The V and J genes are TRBV6-1 and TRBJ2-7; a weak D match, TRBD2 (6 bases). Germline V gene sequence: CDR1 MNHNS, CDR2 SASEGT. Trimming pared 6 bases from V and 1 base from J, leaving 16 bases between. The CDR3 is 15 amino acids. The CDR3, as DNA: TGTGCCAGCAGCGAGGGGCTAGCGAGTTCCTACGAGCAGTACTTC. It codes for CASSEGLASSYEQYF.

The V call is TRBV20-1, the J call TRBJ2-1; perhaps TRBD2 as D (6 bases). This CDR3 has 15 residues. The germline V gene encodes CDR1 DFQATT and CDR2 SNEGSKA (reference sequence). Between the trimmed V and J ends, which lost 4 bases and 5 bases, there was a span of 18 bases. The CDR3 spells CSATGTVGIDNEQFF. The CDR3 DNA reads TGCAGTGCTACAGGGACTGTCGGTATCGACAATGAGCAGTTCTTC.

The chain has TRBV28 and TRBJ2-7; 7 bases are a match to TRBD1. Germline trimming cut 3 bases from V and 5 bases from J; bases unmatched to any gene: 7. The CDR3 runs to 14 residues. Per the germline V gene, CDR1 is MDHEN and CDR2 is SYDVKM. This chain's CDR3 is CASSLVQGLHEQYF. CDR3 sequence (DNA): TGTGCCAGCAGTTTGGTACAGGGGTTGCACGAGCAGTACTTC.

The V and J genes are TRBV6-2 or TRBV6-3 and TRBJ2-7, with D hard to call. The CDR3 consists of 11 residues. In germline, CDR1 is MNHEY, CDR2 SVGEGT. V lost 2 bases to trimming and J lost 5 bases, with 4 bases between them. CDR3 sequence: CASSYEDEQYF. The CDR3 bases are TGTGCCAGCAGTTACGAGGACGAGCAGTACTTC.

Only a few counts were recorded for this clonotype. V is TRBV7-9 and J is TRBJ2-1; 9 bases map to TRBD2. The CDR3 loop spans 15 amino acids. Germline V lookup: CDR1 SEHNR, CDR2 FQNEAQ (reference sequence). The V and J ends lost 2 bases and 9 bases, in that order; junction bases with no gene match: 8. CDR3 DNA sequence: TGTGCCAGCAGCTTATTTAGCGGGAGTGGGGTTGAGCAGTTCTTC. Encoded protein: CASSLFSGSGVEQFF. The whole variable domain, remainder taken from reference TRBV7-9 and TRBJ2-1, is DTGVSQNPRHKITKRGQNVTFRCDPISEHNRLYWYRQTLGQGPEFLTYFQNEAQLEKSRLLSDRFSAERPKGSFSTLEIQRTEQGDSAMYLCASSLFSGSGVEQFFGPGTRLTVL.

This clonotype showed up just a few times. At one end the junction does not follow the germline gene, possibly because of a read error. V is TRBV6-5 and J is TRBJ1-6; the D is unclear. Looked up from germline, CDR1 is MNHEY and CDR2 is SVGAGI. This CDR3 contains 12 residues. The CDR3 region is CASRGVNSPLHF. CDR3 nucleotides: TGTGCCAGCAGAGGAGTAAATTCGCCCCTCCACTTT.

This clonotype was observed a handful of times. The chain couples TRBV20-1 to TRBJ2-1; 8 bases align to TRBD2. Germline V gene lookup returns CDR1 DFQATT and CDR2 SNEGSKA (reference sequence). The ends lost 7 bases at V and 7 bases at J; junction bases unmatched: 15. CDR3 size: 15 residues. CDR3 nucleotides: TGCAGTGTTGGTAAAATAGCGGGGCGGGGTAATGAGCAGTTCTTC. This encodes CSVGKIAGRGNEQFF.

The chain carries TRBV12-3 or TRBV12-4 and TRBJ2-3; a possible D gene is TRBD2 (6 bases). The V and J ends lost 6 bases and 4 bases respectively, with 11 bases between them. This CDR3 has 13 amino acids. Written as DNA, the CDR3 is TGTGCCAGCAGCGGGAGTCGGGCAGATACGCAGTATTTT. Translation: CASSGSRADTQYF.

The chain joins TRBV6-1 to TRBJ2-3; 8 bases agree with TRBD1. Germline CDR1 reads MNHNS; CDR2 reads SASEGT. The CDR3 extends over 16 amino acids. The V segment lost 5 bases and the J segment 3 bases; nucleotides outside the gene matches: 10. The CDR3 DNA follows: TGTGCCAGCAGTCCCGACAGGGGTGAGAGGACAGATACGCAGTATTTT. This gives the protein CASSPDRGERTDTQYF.

This clonotype was seen a few times. The rearrangement joins TRBV29-1 to TRBJ2-3; 8 bases map to TRBD2. CDR1 is SQVTM and CDR2 is ANQGSEA in the germline V gene. The CDR3 is made up of 13 amino acids. V was pared by 4 bases and J by 2 bases, with 2 bases of the junction left unmatched. In nucleotides, the CDR3 is TGCAGCGTTGGGGGACTAGTCACAGATACGCAGTATTTT. Protein sequence: CSVGGLVTDTQYF.

In its sample, this clonotype was seen a few times. The J gene is TRBJ1-1, the V gene TRBV27, with D unresolved. This CDR3 comprises 15 residues. Trimming left V 4 bases short and J 1 base short, with 13 bases between. CDR1 is MNHEY and CDR2 is SMNVEV in the germline V gene (reference sequence). The CDR3 is CASSSPGRTNTEAFF. The CDR3 bases are TGTGCCAGCAGTTCGCCCGGCAGAACGAACACTGAAGCTTTCTTT.

This clonotype was recorded a few times. V and J are TRBV12-3 or TRBV12-4 and TRBJ2-3; 7 bases fit TRBD2. This CDR3 is built from 11 residues. The V gene end was trimmed by 5 bases and the J gene end by 9 bases; junction bases not matched to a gene: 2. The CDR3 here is CASSRRGTQYF. DNA for the CDR3: TGTGCCAGCAGTAGGCGGGGGACGCAGTATTTT.

The chain uses TRBV6-2 or TRBV6-3 and TRBJ2-7, with 7 positions matching TRBD1. From germline, CDR1 is MNHEY and CDR2 SVGEGT. The ends lost 5 bases at V and 2 bases at J; junction bases unmatched: 12. This CDR3 spans 16 amino acids. CDR3 residues: CASSDLGDRETYEQYF. In DNA form, the CDR3 reads TGTGCCAGCAGTGACTTGGGGGACAGAGAAACCTACGAGCAGTACTTC.

The V gene is TRBV20-1, the J gene TRBJ2-1, with TRBD1 matching over 9 bases. CDR1 and CDR2 from the germline V gene are DFQATT and SNEGSKA (reference sequence). Trimming at V came to 6 bases and at J to 5 bases, leaving 11 bases not matched to a gene. This CDR3 has 15 amino acids. The CDR3, as DNA: TGCAGTGCAACCACCGGGACAGGGTACAACAATGAGCAGTTCTTC. Translated, it gives CSATTGTGYNNEQFF.

The V gene is TRBV20-1, the J gene TRBJ1-1, with a weak D call TRBD1 (5 bases). The CDR3 contains 12 residues. Looked up from germline, CDR1 is DFQATT and CDR2 is SNEGSKA (reference sequence). This CDR3 reads CSPGRTNTEAFF. In nucleotides, the CDR3 is TGCAGCCCGGGGCGGACGAATACTGAAGCTTTCTTT.

The chain uses TRBV6-5 and TRBJ2-5; TRBD1 matches 7 bases. Germline V gene data show CDR1 as MNHEY and CDR2 as SVGAGI. The CDR3 is 15 residues long. The ends lost 2 bases at V and 4 bases at J; junction bases unmatched: 7. In DNA form, the CDR3 reads TGTGCCAGCAGTTACCGTGGGGACAGTGGAGAGACCCAGTACTTC. This sequence encodes CASSYRGDSGETQYF.

This rearrangement joins TRBV5-1 to TRBJ2-7, with 8 bases identical to TRBD1. Per the germline V gene, CDR1 is SGHRS and CDR2 is YFSETQ. J was trimmed by 1 base and V by 3 bases; bases with no gene match: 9. The CDR3 is 16 residues long. CDR3 nucleotide sequence: TGCGCCAGCAGCTCCAACAGGGGGAGGTCGTCCTACGAGCAGTACTTC. Translating gives CASSSNRGRSSYEQYF.

The rearrangement uses TRBV6-1 and TRBJ1-6, with D tentatively TRBD1 (6 bases). There are 13 residues in the CDR3. The germline V and J ends were trimmed by 7 bases and 7 bases, with 11 bases remaining between them. Germline CDR1 reads MNHNS; CDR2 reads SASEGT. CDR3 sequence reads: CASKRGMNSPLHF. CDR3 sequence (DNA): TGTGCCAGCAAGAGGGGGATGAATTCACCCCTCCACTTT.

The CDR3 coding sequence is TGTGCCAGCAGTGTGACACCTAACTATGGCTACACCTTC. Protein product: CASSVTPNYGYTF. V and J are TRBV28 and TRBJ1-2; D not resolved. Germline values: CDR1 MDHEN, CDR2 SYDVKM. V was clipped by 5 bases and J by 0 bases, with 7 bases between them. The CDR3 is 13 residues long.

This clonotype was recorded a few times. At one of its ends the junction is not consistent with the germline gene, which may arise from a read error. The CDR3, as DNA: TGTGCCAGCAGCTTAGCGGGCTTCATGAACACTGAAGCTTTCTTT. Its translation: CASSLAGFMNTEAFF. The chain couples TRBV12-3 or TRBV12-4 to TRBJ1-1; D gene unclear. This CDR3 comprises 15 residues.